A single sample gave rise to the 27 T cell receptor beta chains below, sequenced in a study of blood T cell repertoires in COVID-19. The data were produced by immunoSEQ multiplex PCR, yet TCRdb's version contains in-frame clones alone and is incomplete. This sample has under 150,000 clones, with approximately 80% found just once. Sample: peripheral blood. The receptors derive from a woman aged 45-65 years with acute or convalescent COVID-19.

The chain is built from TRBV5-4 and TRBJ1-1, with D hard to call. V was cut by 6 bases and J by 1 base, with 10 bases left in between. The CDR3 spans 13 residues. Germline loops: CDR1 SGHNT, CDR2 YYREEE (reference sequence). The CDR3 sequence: CASTPWPNTEAFF. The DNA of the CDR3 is TGTGCCAGCACCCCGTGGCCGAACACTGAAGCTTTCTTT. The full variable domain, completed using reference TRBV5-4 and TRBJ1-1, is ETGVTQSPTHLIKTRGQQVTLRCSSQSGHNTVSWYQQALGQGPQFIFQYYREEENGRGNFPPRFSGLQFPNYSSELNVNALELDDSALYLCASTPWPNTEAFFGQGTRLTVV.

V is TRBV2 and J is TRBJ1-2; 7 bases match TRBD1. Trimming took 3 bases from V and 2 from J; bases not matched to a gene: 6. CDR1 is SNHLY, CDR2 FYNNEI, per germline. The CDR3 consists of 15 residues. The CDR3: CASSDTPGQNYGYTF. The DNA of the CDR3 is TGTGCCAGCAGTGACACCCCGGGACAGAACTATGGCTACACCTTC.

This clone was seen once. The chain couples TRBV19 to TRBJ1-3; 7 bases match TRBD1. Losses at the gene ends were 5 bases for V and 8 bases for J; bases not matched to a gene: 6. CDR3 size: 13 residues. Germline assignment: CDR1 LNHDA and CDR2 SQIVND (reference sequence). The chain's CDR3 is CASSPDRAHTIYF. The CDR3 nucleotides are TGTGCCAGTAGTCCTGACAGGGCCCACACCATATATTTT. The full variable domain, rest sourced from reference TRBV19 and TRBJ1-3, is DGGITQSPKYLFRKEGQNVTLSCEQNLNHDAMYWYRQDPGQGLRLIYYSQIVNDFQKGDIAEGYSVSREKKESFPLTVTSAQKNPTAFYLCASSPDRAHTIYFGEGSWLTVV.

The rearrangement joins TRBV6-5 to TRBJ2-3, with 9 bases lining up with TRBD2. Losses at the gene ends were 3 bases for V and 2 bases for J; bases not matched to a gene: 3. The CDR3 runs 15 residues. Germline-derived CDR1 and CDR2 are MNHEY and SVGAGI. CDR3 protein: CASSYGTSFTDTQYF. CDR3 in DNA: TGTGCCAGCAGTTATGGGACTAGCTTCACAGATACGCAGTATTTT.

CDR3: CASSFVAGSSGANVLTF. The CDR3 DNA sequence: TGTGCCAGCAGCTTCGTAGCGGGGAGCTCTGGGGCCAACGTCCTGACTTTC. The chain links TRBV7-2 to TRBJ2-6, with TRBD2 matching 8 bases. Germline V lookup: CDR1 SGHTA, CDR2 FQGNSA. This CDR3 comprises 17 residues. V lost 3 bases, J lost 0 bases, and 4 bases stayed unmatched.

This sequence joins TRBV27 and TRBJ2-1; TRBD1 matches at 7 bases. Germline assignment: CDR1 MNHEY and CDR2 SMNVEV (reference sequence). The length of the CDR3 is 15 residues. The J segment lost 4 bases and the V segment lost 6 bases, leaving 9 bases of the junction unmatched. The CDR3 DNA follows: TGTGCCAGCAGGCCAGCCCGGGACAGTTACAATGAGCAGTTCTTC. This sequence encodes CASRPARDSYNEQFF.

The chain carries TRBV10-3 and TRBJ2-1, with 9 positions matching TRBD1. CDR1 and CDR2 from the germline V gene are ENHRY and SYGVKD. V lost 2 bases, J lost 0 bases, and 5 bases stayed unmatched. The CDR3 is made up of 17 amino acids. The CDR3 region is CAISEVPGQGSYNEQFF. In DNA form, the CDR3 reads TGTGCCATCAGTGAGGTGCCGGGACAGGGCTCCTACAATGAGCAGTTCTTC.

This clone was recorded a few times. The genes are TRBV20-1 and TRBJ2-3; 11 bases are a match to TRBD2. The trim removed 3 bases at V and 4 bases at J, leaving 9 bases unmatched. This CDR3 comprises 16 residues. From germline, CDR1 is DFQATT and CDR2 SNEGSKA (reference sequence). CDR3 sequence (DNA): TGCAGTGCTAGTAAGGTAGCGGGGGGGCAGGCAGATACGCAGTATTTT. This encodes CSASKVAGGQADTQYF.

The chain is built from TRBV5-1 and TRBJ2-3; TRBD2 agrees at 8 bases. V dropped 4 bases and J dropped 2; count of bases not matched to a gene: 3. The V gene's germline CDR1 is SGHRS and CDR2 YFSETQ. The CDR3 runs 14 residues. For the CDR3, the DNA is TGCGCCAGCAGCCCGGGGGGGGACACAGATACGCAGTATTTT. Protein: CASSPGGDTDTQYF. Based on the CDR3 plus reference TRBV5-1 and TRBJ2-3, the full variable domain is KAGVTQTPRYLIKTRGQQVTLSCSPISGHRSVSWYQQTPGQGLQFLFEYFSETQRNKGNFPGRFSGRQFSNSRSEMNVSTLELGDSALYLCASSPGGDTDTQYFGPGTRLTVL.

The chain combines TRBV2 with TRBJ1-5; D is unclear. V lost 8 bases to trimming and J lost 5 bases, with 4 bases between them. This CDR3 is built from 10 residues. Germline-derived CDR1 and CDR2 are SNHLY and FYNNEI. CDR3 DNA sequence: TGTGCCAGCGGAGATCAGCCCCAGCATTTT. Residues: CASGDQPQHF.

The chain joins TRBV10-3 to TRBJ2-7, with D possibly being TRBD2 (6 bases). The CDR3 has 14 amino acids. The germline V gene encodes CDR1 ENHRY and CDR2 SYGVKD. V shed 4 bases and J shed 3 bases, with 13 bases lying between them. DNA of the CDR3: TGTGCCATCAGTGGTTGGGCGGGGAGCTACGAGCAGTACTTC. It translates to CAISGWAGSYEQYF.

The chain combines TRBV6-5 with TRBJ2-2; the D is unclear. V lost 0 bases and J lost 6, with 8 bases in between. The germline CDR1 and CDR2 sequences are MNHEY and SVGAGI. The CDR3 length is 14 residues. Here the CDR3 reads CASSYSFSSGELFF. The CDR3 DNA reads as TGTGCCAGCAGTTACTCGTTTTCATCCGGGGAGCTGTTTTTT.

The CDR3 here is CASSPRAGTADTQYF. CDR3 coding DNA: TGTGCCAGCAGCCCCCGGGCGGGTACCGCAGATACGCAGTATTTT. The chain joins TRBV7-3 to TRBJ2-3; the D gene is possibly TRBD2 (5 bases). CDR3 length: 15 amino acids. The ends were cut back, 5 bases at V and 4 bases at J, with 16 bases in the middle. Germline V lookup: CDR1 SGHTA, CDR2 FQGTGA. Full variable domain (remainder filled in from reference TRBV7-3 and TRBJ2-3): GAGVSQTPSNKVTEKGKYVELRCDPISGHTALYWYRQSLGQGPEFLIYFQGTGAADDSGLPNDRFFAVRPEGSVSTLKIQRTERGDSAVYLCASSPRAGTADTQYFGPGTRLTVL.

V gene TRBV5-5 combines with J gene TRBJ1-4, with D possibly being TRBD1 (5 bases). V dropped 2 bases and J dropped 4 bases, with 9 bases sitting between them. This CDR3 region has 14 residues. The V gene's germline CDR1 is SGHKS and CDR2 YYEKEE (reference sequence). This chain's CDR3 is CASSFGTSNEKLFF. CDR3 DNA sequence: TGTGCCAGCAGCTTCGGGACTAGTAATGAAAAACTGTTTTTT.

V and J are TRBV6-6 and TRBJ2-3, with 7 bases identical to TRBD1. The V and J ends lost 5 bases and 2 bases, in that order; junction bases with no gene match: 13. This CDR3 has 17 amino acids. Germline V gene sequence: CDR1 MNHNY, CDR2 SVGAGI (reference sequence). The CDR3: CASSRAGTAIPTDTQYF. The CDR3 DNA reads TGTGCCAGCAGTCGTGCCGGGACAGCTATTCCCACAGATACGCAGTATTTT.

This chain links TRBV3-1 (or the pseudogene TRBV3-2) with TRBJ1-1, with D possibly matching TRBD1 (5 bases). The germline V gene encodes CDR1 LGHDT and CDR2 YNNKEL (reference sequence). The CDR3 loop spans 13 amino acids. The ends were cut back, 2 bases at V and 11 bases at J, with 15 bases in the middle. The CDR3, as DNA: TGTGCCAGCAGCCAAAGTGGGGCCCGGCTTGCTTTCTTT. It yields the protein CASSQSGARLAFF.

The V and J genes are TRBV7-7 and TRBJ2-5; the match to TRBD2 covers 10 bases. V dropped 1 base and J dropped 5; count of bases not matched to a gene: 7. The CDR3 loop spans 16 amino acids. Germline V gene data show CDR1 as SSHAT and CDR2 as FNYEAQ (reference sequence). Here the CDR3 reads CASSLGGSGGPETQYF. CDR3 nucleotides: TGTGCCAGCAGCTTAGGCGGTAGCGGGGGGCCGGAGACCCAGTACTTC.

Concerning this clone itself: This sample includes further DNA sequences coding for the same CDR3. CDR3 residues: CASSIGDRGNSPLHF. CDR3 bases: TGTGCCAGTAGTATAGGCGACAGGGGTAATTCACCCCTCCACTTT. This chain connects TRBV19 to TRBJ1-6; 8 bases are a match to TRBD1. The CDR3 has 15 residues. With 1 base clipped from V and 6 bases from J, the junction kept 2 bases outside the gene matches. CDR1 is LNHDA and CDR2 is SQIVND in the germline V gene (reference sequence).

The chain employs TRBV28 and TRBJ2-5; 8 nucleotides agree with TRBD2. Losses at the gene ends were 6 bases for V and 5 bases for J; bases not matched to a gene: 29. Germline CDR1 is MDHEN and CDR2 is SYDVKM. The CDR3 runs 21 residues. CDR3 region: CASSLLLGPGGAAGTRETQYF. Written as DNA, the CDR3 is TGTGCCAGCAGCCTGCTCCTGGGGCCGGGGGGGGCGGCAGGCACCCGGGAGACCCAGTACTTC.

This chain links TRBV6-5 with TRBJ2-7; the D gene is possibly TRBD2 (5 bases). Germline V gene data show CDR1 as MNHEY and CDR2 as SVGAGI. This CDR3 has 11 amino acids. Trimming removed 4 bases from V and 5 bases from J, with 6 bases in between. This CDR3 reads CASSSGDEQYF. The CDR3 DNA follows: TGTGCCAGCAGTTCCGGGGACGAGCAGTACTTC.

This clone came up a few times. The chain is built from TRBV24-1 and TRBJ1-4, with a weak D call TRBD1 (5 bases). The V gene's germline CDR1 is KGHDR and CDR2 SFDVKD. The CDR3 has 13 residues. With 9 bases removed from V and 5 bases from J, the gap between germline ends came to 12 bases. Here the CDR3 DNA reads TGTGCCACCTCCGGGACTTCAAATGAAAAACTGTTTTTT. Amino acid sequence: CATSGTSNEKLFF.

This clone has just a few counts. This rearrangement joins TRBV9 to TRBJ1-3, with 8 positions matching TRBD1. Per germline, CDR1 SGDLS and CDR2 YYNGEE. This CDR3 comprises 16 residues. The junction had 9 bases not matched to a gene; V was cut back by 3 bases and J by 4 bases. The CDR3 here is CASSAQGAGSGNTIYF. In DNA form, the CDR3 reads TGTGCCAGCAGCGCCCAGGGGGCTGGATCCGGAAACACCATATATTTT.

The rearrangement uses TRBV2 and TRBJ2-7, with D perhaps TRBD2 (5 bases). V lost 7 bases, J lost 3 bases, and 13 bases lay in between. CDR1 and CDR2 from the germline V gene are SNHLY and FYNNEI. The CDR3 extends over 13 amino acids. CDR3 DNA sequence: TGTGCCAGCACCCCGGGATTGCACTACGAGCAGTACTTC. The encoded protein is CASTPGLHYEQYF.

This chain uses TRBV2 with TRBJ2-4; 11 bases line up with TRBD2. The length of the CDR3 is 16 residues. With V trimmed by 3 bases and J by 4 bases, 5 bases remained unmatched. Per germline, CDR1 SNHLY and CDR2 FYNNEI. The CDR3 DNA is TGTGCCAGCAGTGATTGGGCTAGCGGGGGGAAAAACATTCAGTACTTC. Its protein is CASSDWASGGKNIQYF. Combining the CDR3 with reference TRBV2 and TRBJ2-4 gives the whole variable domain EPEVTQTPSHQVTQMGQEVILRCVPISNHLYFYWYRQILGQKVEFLVSFYNNEISEKSEIFDDQFSVERPDGSNFTLKIRSTKLEDSAMYFCASSDWASGGKNIQYFGAGTRLSVL.

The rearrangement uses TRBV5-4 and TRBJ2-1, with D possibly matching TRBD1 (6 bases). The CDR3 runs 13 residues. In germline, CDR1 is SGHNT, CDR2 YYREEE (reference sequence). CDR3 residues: CAYGTSPGNEQFF. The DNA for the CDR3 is TGTGCTTATGGGACATCTCCCGGGAATGAGCAGTTCTTC.

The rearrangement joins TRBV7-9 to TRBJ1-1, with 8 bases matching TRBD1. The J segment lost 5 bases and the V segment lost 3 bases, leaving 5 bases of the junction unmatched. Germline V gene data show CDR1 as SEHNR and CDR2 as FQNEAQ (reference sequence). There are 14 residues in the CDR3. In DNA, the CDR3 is TGTGCCAGCAGCTTCCTGGACAGGGTTACTGAAGCTTTCTTT. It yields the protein CASSFLDRVTEAFF.

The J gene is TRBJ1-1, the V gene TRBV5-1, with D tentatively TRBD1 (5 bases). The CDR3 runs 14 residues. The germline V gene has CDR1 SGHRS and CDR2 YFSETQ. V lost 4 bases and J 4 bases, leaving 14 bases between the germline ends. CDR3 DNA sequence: TGCGCCAGCAGCGGCTCAGGGAGGGCCACTGAAGCTTTCTTT. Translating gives CASSGSGRATEAFF.